The 3 T cell receptor beta chains listed next were all sequenced from one sample in a study of blood T cells in healthy people across ages. Primed by a sample-barcoded 5' primer and a J-beta primer mix, a second PCR proceeded for 7 to 11 cycles. One entry per CDR3 protein results from TCRdb running MiXCR on the 5' RACE reads. This sample yields 1,300,000 or so distinct CDR3 sequences, of which 59% are seen a single time; roughly 6.3% belongs to the top ten. Sequences were obtained from blood. The receptor set was obtained from a man younger than 35 in good health.

The chain couples TRBV29-1 to TRBJ2-5; 9 nucleotides align to TRBD2. The CDR3 extends over 15 amino acids. With 2 bases clipped from V and 3 bases from J, the junction kept 7 bases outside the gene matches. Germline lookup yields CDR1 SQVTM and CDR2 ANQGSEA. In DNA, the CDR3 is TGCAGCGTTGAACCAACGGGACTAGCAGAAGAGACCCAGTACTTC. It encodes CSVEPTGLAEETQYF.

This clonotype was counted between two and nine times. The rearrangement uses TRBV6-5 and TRBJ2-2; TRBD2 matches at 13 bases. The CDR3 has 16 amino acids. From germline, CDR1 is MNHEY and CDR2 SVGAGI. The J segment lost 0 bases and the V segment lost 11 bases, leaving 6 bases of the junction unmatched. CDR3 loop: CASMGLAGTNTGELFF. The DNA for the CDR3 is TGTGCCTCAATGGGACTAGCGGGAACGAACACCGGGGAGCTGTTTTTT.

The sample holds a few counts of this clonotype. This chain links TRBV7-2 with TRBJ2-7; maybe TRBD1 (6 bases). The CDR3 has 14 residues. The ends were cut back, 5 bases at V and 0 bases at J, with 11 bases in the middle. Germline lookup yields CDR1 SGHTA and CDR2 FQGNSA. The CDR3 sequence: CASSPFRGSYEQYF. The CDR3 region has the DNA TGTGCCAGCAGCCCCTTCAGGGGCTCCTACGAGCAGTACTTC.